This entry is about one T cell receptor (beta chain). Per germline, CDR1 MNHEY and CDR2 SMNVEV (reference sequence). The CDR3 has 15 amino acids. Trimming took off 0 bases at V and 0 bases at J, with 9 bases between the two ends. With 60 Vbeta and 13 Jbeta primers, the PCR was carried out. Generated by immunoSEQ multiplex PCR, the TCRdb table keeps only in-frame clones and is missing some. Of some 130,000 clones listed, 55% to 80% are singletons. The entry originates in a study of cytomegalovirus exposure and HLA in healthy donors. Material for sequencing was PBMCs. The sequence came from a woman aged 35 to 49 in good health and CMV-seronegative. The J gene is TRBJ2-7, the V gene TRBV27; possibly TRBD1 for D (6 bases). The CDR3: CASSLSTGSSYEQYF. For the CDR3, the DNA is TGTGCCAGCAGTTTATCCACAGGGTCCTCCTACGAGCAGTACTTC.